This T cell receptor beta chain stems from a study of CD8 T cells in ankylosing spondylitis. This clonotype was found a few times. No antigen is known for it. Libraries of TCR beta came from quantitative 5'-RACE with molecular barcodes. Via MiXCR, TCRdb re-called the 5' RACE reads, giving one row per CDR3 protein. This table has some 800,000 distinct CDR3 sequences, about 11% appearing once. Broader study findings: CD8+ by phenotype, disease-linked clones were relatively rare in peripheral blood. Reports of some motif variants in reactive arthritis synovial fluid and blood predate this one. A motif in TCR beta, a set of eight highly homologous variants, appeared characteristic of ankylosing spondylitis blood. Reportedly, disease-linked clones are significantly enriched in ankylosing spondylitis patients' matched synovial fluid.

Germline CDR1 is DFQATT and CDR2 is SNEGSKA (reference sequence). V lost 5 bases and J lost 2, with 12 bases in between. CDR3 length: 13 amino acids. The TCR sequence derives from a male donor with ankylosing spondylitis. This chain links TRBV20-1 with TRBJ2-5; perhaps TRBD1 as D (5 bases). Sequencing was carried out using blood, either unsorted or a sorted T cell fraction (not recorded which). The CDR3 coding sequence is TGCAGTGCTGTCGGACACCTACAAGAGACCCAGTACTTC. It translates to CSAVGHLQETQYF.